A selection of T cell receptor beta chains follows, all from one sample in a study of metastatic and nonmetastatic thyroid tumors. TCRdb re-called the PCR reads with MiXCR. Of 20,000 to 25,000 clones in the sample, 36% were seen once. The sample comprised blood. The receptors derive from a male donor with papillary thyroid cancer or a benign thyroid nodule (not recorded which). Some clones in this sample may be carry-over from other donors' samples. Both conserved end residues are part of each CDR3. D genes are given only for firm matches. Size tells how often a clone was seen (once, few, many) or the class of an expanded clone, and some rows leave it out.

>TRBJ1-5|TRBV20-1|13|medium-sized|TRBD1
TGCAGTGCTATCCAGACAGGGGGTCAGCCCCAGCATTTT
CSAIQTGGQPQHF
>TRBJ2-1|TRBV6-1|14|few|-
TGTGCCAGCAGGGAACCAGGTACCTACAATGAGCAGTTCTTC
CASREPGTYNEQFF
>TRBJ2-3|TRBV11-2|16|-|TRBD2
TGTGCCAGCAGCCTTTCTGATAGCGGGAACACAGATACGCAGTATTTT
CASSLSDSGNTDTQYF
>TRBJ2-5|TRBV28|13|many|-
TGTGCCAGCACAGTGGGGGTGGCAGAGACCCAGTACTTC
CASTVGVAETQYF
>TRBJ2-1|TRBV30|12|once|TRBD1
TGTGCCTTCACCGACAGGGGCAATGAGCAGTTCTTC
CAFTDRGNEQFF
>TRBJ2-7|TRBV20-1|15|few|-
TGCAGTGCTAGAGAGGTAGGCAGGCCATACTACGAGCAGTACTTC
CSAREVGRPYYEQYF
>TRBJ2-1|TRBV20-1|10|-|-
TGCAGTGCTTCCTCTGCTGAGCAGTTCTTC
CSASSAEQFF
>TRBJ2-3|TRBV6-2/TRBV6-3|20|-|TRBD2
TGTGCCAGCAGTTACTCCCTTTCGCGCCGACTAGCGGGACCCACAGATACGCAGTATTTT
CASSYSLSRRLAGPTDTQYF
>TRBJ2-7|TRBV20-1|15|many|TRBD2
TGCAGTGCTAGGGGGGCTAGCGGGCAAACCTACGAGCAGTACTTC
CSARGASGQTYEQYF
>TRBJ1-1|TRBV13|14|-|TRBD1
TGTGCCAGCAGCCGGGGACAGGGGAACACTGAAGCTTTCTTT
CASSRGQGNTEAFF
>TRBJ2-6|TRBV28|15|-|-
TGTGCCAGCAGTCTCAGGATCTCTGGGGCCAACGTCCTGACTTTC
CASSLRISGANVLTF
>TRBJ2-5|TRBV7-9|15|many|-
TGTGCCAGCAGCTTCCCAACCTCGGGGTCGGAGACCCAGTACTTC
CASSFPTSGSETQYF
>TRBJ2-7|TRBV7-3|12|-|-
TGTGCCAGCAGCGACGGGGGGCGAGAGCAGTACTTC
CASSDGGREQYF
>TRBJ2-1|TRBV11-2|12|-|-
TGTGCCAGCAGCCCAACTACTCCCGGGCAGTTCTTC
CASSPTTPGQFF
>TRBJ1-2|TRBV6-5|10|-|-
TGTGCCGTGGGGAATTCAGTCTACACCTTC
CAVGNSVYTF
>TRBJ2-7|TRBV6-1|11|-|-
TGTGCCAGCAGTCCCCACTACGAGCAGTACTTC
CASSPHYEQYF
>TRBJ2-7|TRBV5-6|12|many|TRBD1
TGCGCCAGCAGCGCAAACAGGGGCGAGCAGTACTTC
CASSANRGEQYF
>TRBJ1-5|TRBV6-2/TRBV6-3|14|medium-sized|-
TGTGCCAGCAGTTACCCGACAGTGGATCAGCCCCAGCATTTT
CASSYPTVDQPQHF
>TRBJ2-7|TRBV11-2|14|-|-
TGTGCCAGCAGCTTTGGGGGGACCCCGGGGGAGCAGTACTTC
CASSFGGTPGEQYF
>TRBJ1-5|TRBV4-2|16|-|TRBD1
TGTGCCAGCAGCCAAGATCTCCAGGGGGCGAGACAGCCCCAGCATTTT
CASSQDLQGARQPQHF
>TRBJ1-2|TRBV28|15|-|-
TGTGCCAGCAGTACCCCCCCGGACGGGAACTATGGCTACACCTTC
CASSTPPDGNYGYTF
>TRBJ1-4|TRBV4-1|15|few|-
TGCGCCAGCAGCCCAGTCGGGACAACAAATGAAAAACTGTTTTTT
CASSPVGTTNEKLFF
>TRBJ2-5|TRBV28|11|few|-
TGTGCCAGCACCGCGAAAGAGACCCAGTACTTC
CASTAKETQYF
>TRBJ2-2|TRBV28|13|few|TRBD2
TGTGCCTCGGGGGGTGTAAACACCGGGGAGCTGTTTTTT
CASGGVNTGELFF
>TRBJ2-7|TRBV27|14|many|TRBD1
TGTGCCAGCAGTATAGGGGGACAGCCCTACGAGCAGTACTTC
CASSIGGQPYEQYF
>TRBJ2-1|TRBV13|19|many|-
TGTGCCAGCAGCCTCCGGGACAGGGGGTTTGTGCTAGCGGGAGGCGAGCAGTTCTTC
CASSLRDRGFVLAGGEQFF
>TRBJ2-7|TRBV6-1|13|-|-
TGTGCCACCACAGGGAGTGGGCTCTACGAGCAGTACTTC
CATTGSGLYEQYF
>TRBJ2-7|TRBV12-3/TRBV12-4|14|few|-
TGTGCCAGCAGTTCTACGACAGGCTCCAACGAGCAGTACTTC
CASSSTTGSNEQYF
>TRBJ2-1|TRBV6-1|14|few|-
TGTGCCAGCAGCATCGGTGTAGCCTACAATGAGCAGTTCTTC
CASSIGVAYNEQFF
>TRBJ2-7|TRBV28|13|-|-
TGTGCCAGCAGTTTATGCAGACAGTGCGAGCAGTACTTC
CASSLCRQCEQYF
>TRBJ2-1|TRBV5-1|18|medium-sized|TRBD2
TGCGCCAGCAAGCCGGGTCTAGCGGGAGGTGGGTCCTACAATGAGCAGTTCTTC
CASKPGLAGGGSYNEQFF
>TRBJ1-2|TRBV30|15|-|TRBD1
TGTGCCTGGAGTGGATTTGGGACAGGGGAGAGCGGCTACACCTTC
CAWSGFGTGESGYTF
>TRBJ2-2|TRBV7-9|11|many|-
TGTGCCAGCAGCTTAGACGGGGAGCTGTTTTTT
CASSLDGELFF
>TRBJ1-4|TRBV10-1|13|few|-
TGCGCCAGCAGTGAAGACGGCAATGAAAAACTGTTTTTT
CASSEDGNEKLFF
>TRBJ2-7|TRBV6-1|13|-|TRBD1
TGTGTCAGCAGCTGGGGACAGGTTCCTGAGCAGTACTTC
CVSSWGQVPEQYF
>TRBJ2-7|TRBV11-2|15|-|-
TGTGCCAGCAGCCCCTTTCGACTCAACTCCTACGAGCAGTACTTC
CASSPFRLNSYEQYF
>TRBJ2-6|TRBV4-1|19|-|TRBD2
TGCGCCAGCAGCCAAGTGGGACTAGCGGACCGATCTGGGGCCAACGTCCTGACTTTC
CASSQVGLADRSGANVLTF
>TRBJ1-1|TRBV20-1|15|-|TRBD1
TGCAGTGCTAGGGGAATAAGACAGGGGCCTCACCAGGCTTCCTTT
CSARGIRQGPHQASF
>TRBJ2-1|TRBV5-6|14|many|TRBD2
TGTGCCAGCAGGGGACTAGCGGGTTGGGATGAGCAGTTCTTC
CASRGLAGWDEQFF
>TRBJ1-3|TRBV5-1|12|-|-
TGCGCCAGCAGCTTGGTTGGCACGCCACCAGTTTTT
CASSLVGTPPVF
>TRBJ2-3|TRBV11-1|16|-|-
TGTGCCAGCAGCCCCCTCGACAGGCCTAGCACAGATACGCAGTATTTT
CASSPLDRPSTDTQYF